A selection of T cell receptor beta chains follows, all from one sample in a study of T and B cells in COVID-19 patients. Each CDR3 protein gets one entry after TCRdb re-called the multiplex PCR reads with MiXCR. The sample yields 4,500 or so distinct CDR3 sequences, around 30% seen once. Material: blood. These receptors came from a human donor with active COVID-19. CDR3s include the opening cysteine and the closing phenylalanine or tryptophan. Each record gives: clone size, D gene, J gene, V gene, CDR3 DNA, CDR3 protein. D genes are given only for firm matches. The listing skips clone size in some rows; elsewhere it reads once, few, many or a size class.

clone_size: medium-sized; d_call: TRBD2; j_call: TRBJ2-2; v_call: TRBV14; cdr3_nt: TGTGCCAGCAGCCAAGGTCTTATTTTCCCGGGACTAGCGGGACGGGACCCCTTTACCGGGGAGCTGTTTTTT; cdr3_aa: CASSQGLIFPGLAGRDPFTGELFF
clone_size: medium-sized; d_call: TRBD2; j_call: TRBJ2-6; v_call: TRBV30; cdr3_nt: TGTGCCCAAGGAAGGTATAGCGGGAGGGTCTCTGGGGCCAACGTCCTGACTTTC; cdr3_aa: CAQGRYSGRVSGANVLTF
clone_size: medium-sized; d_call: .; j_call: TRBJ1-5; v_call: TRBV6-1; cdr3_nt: TGTGCCGCTTATGGGATACGGGGTAGCAATCAGCCCCAGCATTTT; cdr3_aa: CAAYGIRGSNQPQHF
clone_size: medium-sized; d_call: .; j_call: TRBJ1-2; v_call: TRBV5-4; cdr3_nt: TGTGCCAGCAGCTTGTCGGCGTGGCTTCGGGGGGGCTACACCTTC; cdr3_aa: CASSLSAWLRGGYTF
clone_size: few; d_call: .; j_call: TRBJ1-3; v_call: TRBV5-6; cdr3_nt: TGTGCCAGCAGCCCCGGGACAAATTATGGAAACACCATATATTTT; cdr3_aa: CASSPGTNYGNTIYF
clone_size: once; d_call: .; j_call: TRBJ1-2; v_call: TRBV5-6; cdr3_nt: TGCGCCAGCAGCTTTGAGACCACCATACTAGGCTACACCTTC; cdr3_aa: CASSFETTILGYTF
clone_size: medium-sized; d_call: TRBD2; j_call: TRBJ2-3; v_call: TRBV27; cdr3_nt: TGTGCCAGCCAGGGACTAGCGGGCACAGATACGCAGTATTTT; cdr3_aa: CASQGLAGTDTQYF
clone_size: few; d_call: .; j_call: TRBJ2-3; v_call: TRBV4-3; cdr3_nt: TGCGCCAGCAGCCAAGATCACCCGACTGCTGCGGGAGATACGCAGTATTTT; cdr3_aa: CASSQDHPTAAGDTQYF
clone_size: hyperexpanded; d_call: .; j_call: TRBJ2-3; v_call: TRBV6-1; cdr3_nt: TGTGCCAGCGTCCCGCGCGGCCTCACAGATACGCAGTATTTT; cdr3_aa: CASVPRGLTDTQYF
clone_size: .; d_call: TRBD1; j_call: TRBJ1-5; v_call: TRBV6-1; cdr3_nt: TGTGCCAGCAGTGAAAGGGGACAGCGCAATCAGCCCCAGCATTTT; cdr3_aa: CASSERGQRNQPQHF
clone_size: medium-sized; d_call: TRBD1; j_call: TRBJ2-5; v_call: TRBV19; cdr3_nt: TGTGCCAGTAGTATGGGACAGGCACAAGAGACCCAGTACTTC; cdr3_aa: CASSMGQAQETQYF